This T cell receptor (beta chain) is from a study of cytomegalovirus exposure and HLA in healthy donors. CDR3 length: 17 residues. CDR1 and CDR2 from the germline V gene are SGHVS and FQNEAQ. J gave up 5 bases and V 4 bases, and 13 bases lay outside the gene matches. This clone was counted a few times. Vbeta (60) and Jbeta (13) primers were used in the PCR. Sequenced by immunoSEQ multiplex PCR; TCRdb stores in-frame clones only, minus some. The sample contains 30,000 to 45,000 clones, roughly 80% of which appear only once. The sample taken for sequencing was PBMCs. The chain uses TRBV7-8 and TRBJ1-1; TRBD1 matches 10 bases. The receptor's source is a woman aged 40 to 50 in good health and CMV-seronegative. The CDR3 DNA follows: TGTGCCAGCAGCTCCCCCGGGACAGGGGTGTTGGGAACTGAAGCTTTCTTT. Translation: CASSSPGTGVLGTEAFF.